This TCR beta chain was observed in a study of human thymus T cells. Study-level points and caveats: V and J genes seemed to be used with bias in thymic and blood repertoires. Reports from related research described highly overlapping thymic repertoires among unrelated individuals.

Only in-frame clones appear in the TCRdb table, and some are missing; sequencing was by immunoSEQ multiplex PCR. The table records 78,000 or so clones, about 96% of them present only once. It was from resections taken during corrective heart surgery that the thymus tissue came. Donation was from healthy Finnish infants who were having corrective surgery that addressed congenital heart defects. The CDR3 has 15 residues. Trimming shortened V by 0 bases and J by 0 bases, and 7 bases separated the two germline ends. CDR1 and CDR2 from the germline V gene are SGHRS and YFSETQ. In regard to this clone: Antigen: not known.

This clonotype originated in a boy in the first two years of life with a congenital heart defect but otherwise immunologically healthy. What was sequenced was thymus tissue. The chain recombines TRBV5-1 with TRBJ1-3, with D possibly matching TRBD1 (5 bases). CDR3 sequence reads: CASSLGQSSGNTIYF. The CDR3 DNA sequence: TGCGCCAGCAGCTTGGGACAGAGCTCTGGAAACACCATATATTTT.